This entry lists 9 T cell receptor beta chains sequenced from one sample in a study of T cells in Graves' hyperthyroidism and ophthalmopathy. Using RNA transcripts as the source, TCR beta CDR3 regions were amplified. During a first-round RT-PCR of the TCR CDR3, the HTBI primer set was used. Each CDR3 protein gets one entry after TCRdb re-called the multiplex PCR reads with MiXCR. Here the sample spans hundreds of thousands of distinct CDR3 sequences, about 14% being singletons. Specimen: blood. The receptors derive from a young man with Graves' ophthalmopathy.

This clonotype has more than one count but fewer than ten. The CDR3 spells CASSLLNLGFDIQYF. CDR3 nucleotides: TGTGCCAGCAGCCTCCTTAACCTCGGGTTCGACATTCAGTACTTC. The chain links TRBV14 to TRBJ2-4; unclear D gene. The V end lost 4 bases, the J end lost 8 bases, and 18 bases lay between the germline ends. Germline-derived CDR1 and CDR2 are SGHDN and FVKESK. The CDR3 covers 15 residues. The entire variable domain, with the rest obtained from reference TRBV14 and TRBJ2-4, is as follows: EAGVTQFPSHSVIEKGQTVTLRCDPISGHDNLYWYRRVMGKEIKFLLHFVKESKQDESGMPNNRFLAERTGGTYSTLKVQPAELEDSGVYFCASSLLNLGFDIQYFGAGTRLSVL.

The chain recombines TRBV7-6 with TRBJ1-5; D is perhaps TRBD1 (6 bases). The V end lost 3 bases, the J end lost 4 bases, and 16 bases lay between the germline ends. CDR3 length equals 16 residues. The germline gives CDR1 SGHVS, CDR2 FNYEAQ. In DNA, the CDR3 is TGTGCCAGCAGCTTGGGACAAGGGGGATCAAATCAGCCCCAGCATTTT. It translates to CASSLGQGGSNQPQHF.

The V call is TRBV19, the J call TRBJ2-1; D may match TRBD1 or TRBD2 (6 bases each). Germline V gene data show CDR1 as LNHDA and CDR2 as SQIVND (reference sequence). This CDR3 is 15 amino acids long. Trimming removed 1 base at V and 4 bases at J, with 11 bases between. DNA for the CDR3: TGTGCCAGTAGTATAGTGGGGGGCCGGTACAATGAGCAGTTCTTC. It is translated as CASSIVGGRYNEQFF.

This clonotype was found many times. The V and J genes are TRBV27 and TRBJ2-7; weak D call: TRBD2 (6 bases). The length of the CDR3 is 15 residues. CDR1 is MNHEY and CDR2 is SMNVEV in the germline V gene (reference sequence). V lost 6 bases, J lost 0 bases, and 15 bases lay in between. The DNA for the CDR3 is TGTGCCAGCAGACCGGGGAGGACCAGCTCCTACGAGCAGTACTTC. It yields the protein CASRPGRTSSYEQYF.

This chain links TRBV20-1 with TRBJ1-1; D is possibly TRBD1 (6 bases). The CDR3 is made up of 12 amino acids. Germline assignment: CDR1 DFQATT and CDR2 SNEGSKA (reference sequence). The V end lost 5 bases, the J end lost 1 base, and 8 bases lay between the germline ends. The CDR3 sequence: CSAGGQNTEAFF. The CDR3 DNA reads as TGCAGTGCTGGGGGGCAGAACACTGAAGCTTTCTTT.

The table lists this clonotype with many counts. CDR3 residues: CASSLEGNYGYTF. The CDR3 bases are TGTGCCAGCAGCTTAGAGGGAAACTATGGCTACACCTTC. The rearrangement links TRBV11-2 to TRBJ1-2; D gene uncertain. V lost 0 bases and J lost 2, with 4 bases in between. In germline, CDR1 is SGHAT, CDR2 FQNNGV. The CDR3 extends over 13 amino acids.

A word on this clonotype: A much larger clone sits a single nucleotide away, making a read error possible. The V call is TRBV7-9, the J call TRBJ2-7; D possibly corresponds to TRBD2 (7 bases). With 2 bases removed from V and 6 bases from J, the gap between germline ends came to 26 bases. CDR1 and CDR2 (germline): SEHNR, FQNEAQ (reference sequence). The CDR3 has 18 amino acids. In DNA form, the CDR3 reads TGTGCCAGCAGCTTAAGGGGGGTGGCTAGCGGCAATCCCTGCGAGCAGTACTTC. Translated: CASSLRGVASGNPCEQYF. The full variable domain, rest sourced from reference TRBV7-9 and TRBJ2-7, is DTGVSQNPRHKITKRGQNVTFRCDPISEHNRLYWYRQTLGQGPEFLTYFQNEAQLEKSRLLSDRFSAERPKGSFSTLEIQRTEQGDSAMYLCASSLRGVASGNPCEQYFGPGTRLTVT.

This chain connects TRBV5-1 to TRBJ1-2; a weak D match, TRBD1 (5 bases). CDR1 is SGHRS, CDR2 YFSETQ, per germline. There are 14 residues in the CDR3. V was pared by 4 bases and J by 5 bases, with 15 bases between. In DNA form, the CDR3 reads TGCGCCAGCAGCGTCTCTGGGGGGTCGTATGGCTACACCTTC. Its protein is CASSVSGGSYGYTF. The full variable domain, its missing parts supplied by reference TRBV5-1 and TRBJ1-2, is KAGVTQTPRYLIKTRGQQVTLSCSPISGHRSVSWYQQTPGQGLQFLFEYFSETQRNKGNFPGRFSGRQFSNSRSEMNVSTLELGDSALYLCASSVSGGSYGYTFGSGTRLTVV.

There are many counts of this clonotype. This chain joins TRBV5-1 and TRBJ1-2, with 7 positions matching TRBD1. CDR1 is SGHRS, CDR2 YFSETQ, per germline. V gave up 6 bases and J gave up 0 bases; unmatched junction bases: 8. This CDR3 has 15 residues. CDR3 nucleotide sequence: TGCGCCAGCACCTTACGACAGGGAGCTAACTATGGCTACACCTTC. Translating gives CASTLRQGANYGYTF. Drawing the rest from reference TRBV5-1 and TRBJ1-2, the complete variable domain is KAGVTQTPRYLIKTRGQQVTLSCSPISGHRSVSWYQQTPGQGLQFLFEYFSETQRNKGNFPGRFSGRQFSNSRSEMNVSTLELGDSALYLCASTLRQGANYGYTFGSGTRLTVV.